This TCR beta chain comes out of a study of human T cells and chemical hapten exposure. Overall study: In the sensitization step, 2% DPC was placed on 2 cm by 2 cm of upper inner arm skin. Study results and limitations: It was expanded TCRs that formed significantly more large CDR3 similarity clusters than controls did.

Within the library, unique molecular identifiers were attached to each individual cDNA molecule. One entry per CDR3 protein, called by TCRdb with MiXCR from the RACE reads. The sample consists of roughly 60,000 distinct CDR3 sequences, around 7% of them appearing once. The table lists this clonotype with many counts. The antigen is undetermined. Time point described: pre-sensitization, week 0. Treatment of the sample: therapeutic diphenylcyclopropenone sensitization with weekly scalp DPC. The CDR3 loop spans 13 amino acids. The germline V gene has CDR1 SEHNR and CDR2 FQNEAQ (reference sequence). The V end lost 4 bases, the J end lost 2 bases, and 8 bases lay between the germline ends.

Sequencing was performed on whole blood, taken in connection with sensitization to the hapten diphenylcyclopropenone (DPC). This TCR was recovered from a woman aged 25 to 45 with alopecia areata. Some clones in this sample may be carry-over from other donors' samples. The V gene is TRBV7-9, the J gene TRBJ1-1; D unclear. CDR3 residues: CASSSPLNTEAFF. Written as DNA, the CDR3 is TGTGCCAGCAGCTCTCCTCTAAACACTGAAGCTTTCTTT.